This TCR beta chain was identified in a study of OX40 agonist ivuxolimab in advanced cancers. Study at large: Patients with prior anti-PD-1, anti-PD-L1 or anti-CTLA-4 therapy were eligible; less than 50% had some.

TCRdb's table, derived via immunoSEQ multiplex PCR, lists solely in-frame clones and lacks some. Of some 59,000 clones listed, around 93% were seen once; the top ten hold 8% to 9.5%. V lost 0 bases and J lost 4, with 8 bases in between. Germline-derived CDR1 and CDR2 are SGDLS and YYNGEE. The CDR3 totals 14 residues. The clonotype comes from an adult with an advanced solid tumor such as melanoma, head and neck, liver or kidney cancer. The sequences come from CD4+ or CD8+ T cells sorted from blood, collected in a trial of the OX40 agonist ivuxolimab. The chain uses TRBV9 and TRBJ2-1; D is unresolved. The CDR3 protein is CASSVGSQYNEQFF. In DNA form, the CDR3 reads TGTGCCAGCAGCGTAGGGTCTCAATACAATGAGCAGTTCTTC.